The clone carrying this TCR beta chain showed up many times. Antigen: not known. Per the germline V gene, CDR1 is SGHRS and CDR2 is YFSETQ. V lost 0 bases to trimming and J lost 0 bases, with 7 bases between them. This CDR3 contains 15 residues. Then a second PCR, running roughly 7 to 11 cycles, was carried out with a sample-barcoded 5' primer and a J-beta primer mix. Through a template-switch adaptor with 12 random nucleotides, each cDNA molecule received a tag. A single record per CDR3 protein comes from TCRdb applying MiXCR to the 5' RACE reads. Counted here are 600,000 to 800,000 distinct CDR3 sequences, 45% to 60% occurring once; the ten biggest clones make up approximately 12%. These data belong to a study of blood T cells in healthy people across ages. Study-level points and caveats: Estimated diversity, derived from one million T cells, was regarded as an underestimate. Higher diversity, along with more naive CD4+ cells, distinguished long-lived donors from aged donors.

This chain links TRBV5-1 with TRBJ2-1, with D perhaps TRBD1 (5 bases). Sequencing used blood. The clonotype was recovered from an elderly woman in good health. The CDR3 bases are TGCGCCAGCAGCTTGGCCGACAGCTCCTACAATGAGCAGTTCTTC. This encodes CASSLADSSYNEQFF.